This TCR beta chain appears in the sequencing data of a study of shared clonotypes between healthy human individuals. Only in-frame clones appear in the TCRdb table, and some are missing; sequencing was by immunoSEQ multiplex PCR. The sample carries about 2 million clones, about 94% recorded once. The naive CD8 subset, CD45RO-negative cells positively selected for CCR7, excluded terminally differentiated effector memory CD45RA+ cells. CDR3 size: 19 residues. V lost 5 bases and J 5 bases, leaving 30 bases between the germline ends. CDR1 is SGHAT, CDR2 FQNNGV, per germline. This clonotype originated in a man younger than 35 in good health. This chain connects TRBV11-2 to TRBJ2-5; the D gene could be TRBD1 or TRBD2 (5 bases each). The sample consisted of naive CD8+ T cells sorted from blood. This chain's CDR3 is CASSHGAFLDSLKKETQYF. The CDR3 DNA sequence: TGTGCCAGCAGCCACGGGGCCTTCCTTGACTCCCTCAAGAAGGAGACCCAGTACTTC. Filled out from reference TRBV11-2 and TRBJ2-5, the complete variable domain reads EAGVAQSPRYKIIEKRQSVAFWCNPISGHATLYWYQQILGQGPKLLIQFQNNGVVDDSQLPKDRFSAERLKGVDSTLKIQPAKLEDSAVYLCASSHGAFLDSLKKETQYFGPGTRLLVL.